The 16 T cell receptor beta chains below were found in one sample sequenced in a study of breast tumors, draining lymph nodes, adjacent tissues. Samples came from axillary lymph nodes draining the breast cancer. TCRdb reprocessed the multiplex PCR reads with MiXCR, giving one entry per CDR3 protein. The sample shows 140,000 to 150,000 distinct CDR3 sequences, less than 35% of them seen only once. Sequenced sample: axillary lymph node tissue. The receptors come from a female donor with breast cancer. Some clones in this sample may be carry-over from other donors' samples.

This clonotype was recorded at least ten times. The chain couples TRBV5-6 to TRBJ1-2; 9 nucleotides agree with TRBD1. The length of the CDR3 is 14 residues. Germline V CDR1 and CDR2: SGHDT, YYEEEE. After removal of 3 bases from V and 2 bases from J, the junction contained 2 bases not matched to a gene. DNA for the CDR3: TGTGCCAGCAGCTACGGGACAGGGAACTATGGCTACACCTTC. Translating it yields CASSYGTGNYGYTF.

This clonotype has a handful of counts. The V call is TRBV10-2, the J call TRBJ1-1; D is uncertain. CDR1 WSHSY and CDR2 SAAADI come from the germline V gene. V lost 10 bases and J lost 1, with 19 bases in between. The CDR3 totals 15 residues. In DNA, the CDR3 is TGCGCCACTGTCTCCCTCGGTAGGGAGAACACTGAAGCTTTCTTT. Translating gives CATVSLGRENTEAFF.

The sample holds many counts of this clonotype. The chain has TRBV19 and TRBJ1-5, with D maybe TRBD1 (5 bases). This CDR3 region has 13 residues. Germline loops: CDR1 LNHDA, CDR2 SQIVND (reference sequence). V gave up 3 bases and J gave up 5 bases, with 8 bases separating them. This CDR3 is CASSMIRDQPQHF. In nucleotides, the CDR3 is TGTGCCAGTAGTATGATCAGGGATCAGCCCCAGCATTTT.

This clonotype was picked up one time. At one of its ends the junction is not consistent with the germline gene, which may arise from a read error. The V call is TRBV11-2, the J call TRBJ2-5; a weak D match, TRBD2 (5 bases). This CDR3 is 14 amino acids long. In germline, CDR1 is SGHAT, CDR2 FQNNGV. CDR3 sequence: CASSLGGVGEAQYF. The CDR3 DNA sequence: TGTGCCAGCAGCTTAGGGGGAGTGGGAGAGGCCCAGTACTTC.

This clonotype showed up many times. The CDR3 nucleotides are TGTGCCAGCAGTGAAGCGTACGGGGGGGTTAGAACTGGGGCCAACGTCCTGACTTTC. Residues: CASSEAYGGVRTGANVLTF. This sequence joins TRBV2 and TRBJ2-6, with 8 bases matching TRBD2. Germline loops: CDR1 SNHLY, CDR2 FYNNEI. The CDR3 has 19 residues. J gave up 2 bases and V 0 bases, and 9 bases lay outside the gene matches.

This clonotype appeared many times. One end of the junction does not line up with germline, which may come from a read error. This rearrangement joins TRBV20-1 to TRBJ1-2; a weak D match, TRBD1 (5 bases). The germline V gene encodes CDR1 DFQATT and CDR2 SNEGSKA (reference sequence). The CDR3 is made up of 12 amino acids. CDR3: CSAETENYGSTF. As DNA, the CDR3 is TGCAGTGCTGAGACAGAGAACTATGGCTCCACCTTC.

In the case of this clonotype: This clone may be a read error of a much larger clone one base away. DNA of the CDR3: TGCAGTGCTCCCAGACAGGGGAGCTATGCCTACACCTTC. Translating gives CSAPRQGSYAYTF. V usage is TRBV20-1 and J usage is TRBJ1-2; 8 nucleotides match TRBD1. The CDR3 has 13 residues. The germline gives CDR1 DFQATT, CDR2 SNEGSKA (reference sequence).

Only a few counts were recorded for this clonotype. The chain couples TRBV7-8 to TRBJ1-1, with a weak D call TRBD1 (5 bases). There are 15 residues in the CDR3. V shed 5 bases and J shed 5 bases, with 18 bases lying between them. The V gene's germline CDR1 is SGHVS and CDR2 FQNEAQ. CDR3 DNA sequence: TGTGCCAGCAGCCACCGTGAGGGGACTATGACTGAAGCTTTCTTT. Translation: CASSHREGTMTEAFF.

The chain combines TRBV10-3 with TRBJ2-5; possible D gene TRBD2, 6 bases. The germline gives CDR1 ENHRY, CDR2 SYGVKD. The CDR3 covers 12 residues. V lost 3 bases and J lost 9, with 11 bases in between. The CDR3 DNA reads TGTGCCATCAGTGACAAGGAGGGGCCCCAGTACTTC. It encodes CAISDKEGPQYF.

CDR3 coding DNA: TGTGCCAGCAGTAGCCTCAAACGGACTAGCGATGACGAGACCCAGTACTTC. Protein: CASSSLKRTSDDETQYF. The rearrangement joins TRBV6-5 to TRBJ2-5, with TRBD2 matching 9 bases. V was pared by 5 bases and J by 5 bases, with 15 bases of the junction left unmatched. This CDR3 spans 17 amino acids. Per the germline V gene, CDR1 is MNHEY and CDR2 is SVGAGI.

This clonotype has a count of ten or more. The CDR3 DNA is TGTGCCAGCAGAAGGACAGGGGAATCCTACGAGCAGTACTTC. Its translation is CASRRTGESYEQYF. The chain combines TRBV6-1 with TRBJ2-7; 9 nucleotides line up with TRBD1. V lost 6 bases to trimming and J lost 1 base; unmatched junction nucleotides: 4. The germline V gene has CDR1 MNHNS and CDR2 SASEGT. CDR3 length: 14 amino acids.

CDR3 in amino acids: CASSELQGEQPQYF. For the CDR3, the DNA is TGTGCCAGCAGTGAGCTACAGGGAGAGCAGCCCCAGTACTTC. This chain connects TRBV2 to TRBJ2-5; weak D call: TRBD1 (6 bases). V dropped 3 bases and J dropped 9 bases, with 17 bases sitting between them. CDR3 length: 14 amino acids. Germline values: CDR1 SNHLY, CDR2 FYNNEI. Complete variable domain (other parts from reference TRBV2 and TRBJ2-5): EPEVTQTPSHQVTQMGQEVILRCVPISNHLYFYWYRQILGQKVEFLVSFYNNEISEKSEIFDDQFSVERPDGSNFTLKIRSTKLEDSAMYFCASSELQGEQPQYFGPGTRLLVL.

In its sample, this clonotype was seen many times. The chain uses TRBV29-1 and TRBJ2-1; D unclear. V lost 0 bases and J 15 bases, leaving 18 bases between the germline ends. The CDR3 totals 13 residues. Germline V gene lookup returns CDR1 SQVTM and CDR2 ANQGSEA. CDR3 sequence reads: CSVEDTLGLARFF. The CDR3 region has the DNA TGCAGCGTTGAAGATACGTTGGGGTTGGCTCGGTTCTTC.

Comments on this clonotype: This clone may be a read error of a much larger clone one base away. V is TRBV20-1 and J is TRBJ1-5, with no clear D. The CDR3 loop spans 14 amino acids. The germline gives CDR1 DFQATT, CDR2 SNEGSKA (reference sequence). CDR3 sequence: CSAAFTSGNPPQHF. The DNA of the CDR3 is TGCAGTGCTGCATTTACGAGTGGCAATCCGCCCCAGCATTTT.

With regard to this clonotype: A much larger clone differs by one base, so this may be a read error. V gene TRBV20-1 combines with J gene TRBJ2-7; 16 bases fit TRBD2. Germline CDR1 is DFQATT and CDR2 is SNEGSKA (reference sequence). Trimming cost V 5 bases and J 7 bases; bases outside gene matches: 5. The CDR3 spans 14 residues. In DNA, the CDR3 is TGCAGTGCTCGGGGGACTAGCGGGGGGGCTGAGCAGTACTTC. Amino acids: CSARGTSGGAEQYF.

This clonotype occurred a few times. A much bigger clone sits one base away, suggesting this may be a read error. The rearrangement uses TRBV11-2 and TRBJ2-7, with a weak D call TRBD2 (6 bases). The CDR3 runs to 14 residues. Germline CDR1 is SGHAT and CDR2 is FQNNGV. Trimming removed 5 bases from V and 6 bases from J, with 17 bases in between. Written as DNA, the CDR3 is TGTGCCAGCAGCCCGACAGAGTTGGGAGGCGAGCAGTACTTC. It encodes CASSPTELGGEQYF. The variable domain in full, with the rest retrieved from reference TRBV11-2 and TRBJ2-7, is EAGVAQSPRYKIIEKRQSVAFWCNPISGHATLYWYQQILGQGPKLLIQFQNNGVVDDSQLPKDRFSAERLKGVDSTLKIQPAKLEDSAVYLCASSPTELGGEQYFGPGTRLTVT.